This T cell receptor (beta chain) was documented in a study of T cell responses to AZD1222 COVID-19 vaccine. Overall study results and limits: When two AZD1222 doses had been given, Spike-specific TCR breadth and depth rose.

Assay used: immunoSEQ multiplex PCR; TCRdb lists only in-frame clones, some missing. The sample contains roughly 250,000 clones, 85% to 95% of which appear only once. This CDR3 is 14 amino acids long. Germline lookup yields CDR1 SGHRS and CDR2 YFSETQ. V was trimmed by 6 bases and J by 2 bases, leaving 14 bases between them. With regard to this clone: Its antigen is currently unknown.

This specimen consisted of peripheral blood, obtained on day 0 of AZD1222 vaccination. This TCR was sampled from an adult in good health. The chain joins TRBV5-1 to TRBJ1-2; perhaps TRBD1 as D (6 bases). CDR3 DNA: TGCGCCAGCAATGGAGGAAGGGGGAACTATGGCTACACCTTC. This translates into CASNGGRGNYGYTF.